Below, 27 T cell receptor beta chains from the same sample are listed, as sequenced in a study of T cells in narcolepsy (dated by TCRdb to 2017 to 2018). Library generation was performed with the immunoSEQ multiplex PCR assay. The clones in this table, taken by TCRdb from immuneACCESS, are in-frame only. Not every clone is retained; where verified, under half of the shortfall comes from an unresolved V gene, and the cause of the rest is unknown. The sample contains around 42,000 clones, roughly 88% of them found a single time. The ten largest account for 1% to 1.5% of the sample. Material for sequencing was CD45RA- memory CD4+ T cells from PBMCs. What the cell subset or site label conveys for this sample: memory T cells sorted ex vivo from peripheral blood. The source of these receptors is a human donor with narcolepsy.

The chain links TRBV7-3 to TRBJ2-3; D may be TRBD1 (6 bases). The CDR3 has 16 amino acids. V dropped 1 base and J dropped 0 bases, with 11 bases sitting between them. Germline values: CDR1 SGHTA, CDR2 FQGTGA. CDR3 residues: CASSLSLGGSTDTQYF. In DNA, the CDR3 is TGTGCCAGCAGCTTAAGTTTAGGGGGTAGCACAGATACGCAGTATTTT.

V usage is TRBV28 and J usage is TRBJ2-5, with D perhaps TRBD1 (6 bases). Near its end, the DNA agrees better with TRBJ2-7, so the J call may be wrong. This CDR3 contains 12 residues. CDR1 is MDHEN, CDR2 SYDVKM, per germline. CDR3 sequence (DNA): TGTGCCAGCAACAGGGAGATCTACGAGCAGTACTTC. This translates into CASNREIYEQYF.

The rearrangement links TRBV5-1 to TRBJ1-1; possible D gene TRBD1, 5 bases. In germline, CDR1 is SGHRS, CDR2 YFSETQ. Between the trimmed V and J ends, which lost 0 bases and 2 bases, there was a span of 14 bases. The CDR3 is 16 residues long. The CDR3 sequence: CASSLGSRVGNTEAFF. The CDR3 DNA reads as TGCGCCAGCAGCTTGGGGTCCAGGGTAGGAAACACTGAAGCTTTCTTT.

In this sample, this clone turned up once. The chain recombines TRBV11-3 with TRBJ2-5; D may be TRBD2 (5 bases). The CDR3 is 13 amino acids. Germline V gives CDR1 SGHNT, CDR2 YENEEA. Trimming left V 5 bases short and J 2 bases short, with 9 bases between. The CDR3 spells CASSPSSQETQYF. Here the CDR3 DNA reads TGTGCCAGCAGCCCTAGCTCACAAGAGACCCAGTACTTC. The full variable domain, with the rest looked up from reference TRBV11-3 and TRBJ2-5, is EAGVVQSPRYKIIEKKQPVAFWCNPISGHNTLYWYLQNLGQGPELLIRYENEEAVDDSQLPKDRFSAERLKGVDSTLKIQPAELGDSAVYLCASSPSSQETQYFGPGTRLLVL.

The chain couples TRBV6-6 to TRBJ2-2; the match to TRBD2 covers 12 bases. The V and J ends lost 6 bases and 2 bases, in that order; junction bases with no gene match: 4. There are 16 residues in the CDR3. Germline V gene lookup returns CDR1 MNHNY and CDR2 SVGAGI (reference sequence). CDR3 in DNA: TGTGCCAGCAGGTCGGGACTAGCGGGTAACACCGGGGAGCTGTTTTTT. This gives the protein CASRSGLAGNTGELFF.

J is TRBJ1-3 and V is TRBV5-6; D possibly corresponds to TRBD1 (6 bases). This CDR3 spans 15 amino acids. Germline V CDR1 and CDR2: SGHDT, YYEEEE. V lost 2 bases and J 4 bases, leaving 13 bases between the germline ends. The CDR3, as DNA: TGTGCCAGCAGCTTCGAACAGGGATTAGGAAACACCATATATTTT. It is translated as CASSFEQGLGNTIYF.

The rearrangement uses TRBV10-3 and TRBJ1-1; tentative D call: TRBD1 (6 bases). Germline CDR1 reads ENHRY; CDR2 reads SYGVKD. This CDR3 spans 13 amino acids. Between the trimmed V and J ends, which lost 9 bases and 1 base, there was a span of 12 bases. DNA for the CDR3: TGTGCCATACAGGGAGATTCGAACACTGAAGCTTTCTTT. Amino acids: CAIQGDSNTEAFF.

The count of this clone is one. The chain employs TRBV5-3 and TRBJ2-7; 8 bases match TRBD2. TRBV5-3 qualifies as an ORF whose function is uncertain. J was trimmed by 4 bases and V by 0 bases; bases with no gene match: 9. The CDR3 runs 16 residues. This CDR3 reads CARSLAYPGGAYEQYF. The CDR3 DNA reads TGTGCCAGAAGCTTGGCCTACCCGGGGGGGGCGTACGAGCAGTACTTC.

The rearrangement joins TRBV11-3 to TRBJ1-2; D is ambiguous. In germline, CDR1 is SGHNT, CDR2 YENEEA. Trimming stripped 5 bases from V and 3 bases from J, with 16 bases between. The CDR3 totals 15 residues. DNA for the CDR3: TGTGCCAGCAGCGAACCCCCCCACGGGGACTATGGCTACACCTTC. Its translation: CASSEPPHGDYGYTF.

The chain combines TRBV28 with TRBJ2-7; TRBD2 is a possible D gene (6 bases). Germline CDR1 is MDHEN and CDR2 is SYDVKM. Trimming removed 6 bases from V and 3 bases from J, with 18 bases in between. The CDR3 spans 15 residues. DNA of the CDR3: TGTGCCAGCAGCCCCGGGGGACCTGGATTCTACGAGCAGTACTTC. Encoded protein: CASSPGGPGFYEQYF.

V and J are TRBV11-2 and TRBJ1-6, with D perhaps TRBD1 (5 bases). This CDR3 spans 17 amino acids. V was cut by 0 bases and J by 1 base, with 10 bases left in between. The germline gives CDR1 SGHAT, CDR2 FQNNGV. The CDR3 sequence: CASSLDRGESYNSPLHF. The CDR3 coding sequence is TGTGCCAGCAGCTTAGATCGAGGGGAATCCTATAATTCACCCCTCCACTTT.

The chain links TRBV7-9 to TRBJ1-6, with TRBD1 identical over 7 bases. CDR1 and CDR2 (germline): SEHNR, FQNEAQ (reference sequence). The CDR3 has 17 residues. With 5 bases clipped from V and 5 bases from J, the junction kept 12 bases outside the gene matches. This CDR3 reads CASSVPGQRADNSPLHF. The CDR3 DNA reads TGTGCCAGCAGCGTTCCGGGACAGAGGGCGGATAATTCACCCCTCCACTTT. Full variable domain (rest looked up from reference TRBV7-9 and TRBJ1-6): DTGVSQNPRHKITKRGQNVTFRCDPISEHNRLYWYRQTLGQGPEFLTYFQNEAQLEKSRLLSDRFSAERPKGSFSTLEIQRTEQGDSAMYLCASSVPGQRADNSPLHFGNGTRLTVT.

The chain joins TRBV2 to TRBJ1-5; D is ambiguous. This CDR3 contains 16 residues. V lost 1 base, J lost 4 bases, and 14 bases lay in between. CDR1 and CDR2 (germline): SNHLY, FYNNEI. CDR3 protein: CASSEDRTLVNQPQHF. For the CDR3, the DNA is TGTGCCAGCAGTGAAGATAGGACGCTAGTGAATCAGCCCCAGCATTTT.

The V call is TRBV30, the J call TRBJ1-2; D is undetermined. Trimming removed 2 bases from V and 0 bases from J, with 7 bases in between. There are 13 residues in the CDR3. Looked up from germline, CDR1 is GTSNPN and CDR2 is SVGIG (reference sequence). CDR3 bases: TGTGCCTGGAGTCCTCAGTCTAACTATGGCTACACCTTC. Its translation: CAWSPQSNYGYTF. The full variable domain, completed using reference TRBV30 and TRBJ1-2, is SQTIHQWPATLVQPVGSPLSLECTVEGTSNPNLYWYRQAAGRGLQLLFYSVGIGQISSEVPQNLSASRPQDRQFILSSKKLLLSDSGFYLCAWSPQSNYGYTFGSGTRLTVV.

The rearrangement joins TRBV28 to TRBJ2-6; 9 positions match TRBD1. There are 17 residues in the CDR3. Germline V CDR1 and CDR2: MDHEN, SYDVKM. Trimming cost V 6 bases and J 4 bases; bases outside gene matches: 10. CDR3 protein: CASSSHWTGDGANVLTF. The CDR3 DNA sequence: TGTGCCAGCAGCTCACACTGGACAGGGGACGGGGCCAACGTCCTGACTTTC. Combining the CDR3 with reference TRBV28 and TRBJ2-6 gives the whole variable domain DVKVTQSSRYLVKRTGEKVFLECVQDMDHENMFWYRQDPGLGLRLIYFSYDVKMKEKGDIPEGYSVSREKKERFSLILESASTNQTSMYLCASSSHWTGDGANVLTFGAGSRLTVL.

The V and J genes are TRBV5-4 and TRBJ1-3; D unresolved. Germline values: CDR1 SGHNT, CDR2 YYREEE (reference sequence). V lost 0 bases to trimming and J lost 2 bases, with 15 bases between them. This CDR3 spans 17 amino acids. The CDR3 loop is CASSLGPLTDPGNTIYF. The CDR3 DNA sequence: TGTGCCAGCAGCTTGGGGCCCTTAACCGACCCTGGAAACACCATATATTTT.

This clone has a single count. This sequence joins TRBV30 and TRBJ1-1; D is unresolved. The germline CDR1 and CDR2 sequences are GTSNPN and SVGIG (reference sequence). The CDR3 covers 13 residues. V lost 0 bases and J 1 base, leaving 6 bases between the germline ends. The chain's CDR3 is CAWSVLRNTEAFF. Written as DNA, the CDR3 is TGTGCCTGGAGTGTACTACGGAACACTGAAGCTTTCTTT. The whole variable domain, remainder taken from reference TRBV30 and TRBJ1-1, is SQTIHQWPATLVQPVGSPLSLECTVEGTSNPNLYWYRQAAGRGLQLLFYSVGIGQISSEVPQNLSASRPQDRQFILSSKKLLLSDSGFYLCAWSVLRNTEAFFGQGTRLTVV.

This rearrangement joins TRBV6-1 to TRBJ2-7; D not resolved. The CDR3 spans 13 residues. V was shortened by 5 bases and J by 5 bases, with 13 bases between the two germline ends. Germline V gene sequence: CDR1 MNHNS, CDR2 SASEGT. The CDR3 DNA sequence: TGTGCCAGCAGTTTTATGGCTGCGGACGAGCAGTACTTC. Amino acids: CASSFMAADEQYF.

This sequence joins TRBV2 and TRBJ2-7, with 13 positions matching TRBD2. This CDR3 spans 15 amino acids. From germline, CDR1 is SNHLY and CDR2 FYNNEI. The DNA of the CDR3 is TGTGCGGGAGGGACCGGGACTAGCGGGATCCACGAGCAGTACTTC. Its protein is CAGGTGTSGIHEQYF.

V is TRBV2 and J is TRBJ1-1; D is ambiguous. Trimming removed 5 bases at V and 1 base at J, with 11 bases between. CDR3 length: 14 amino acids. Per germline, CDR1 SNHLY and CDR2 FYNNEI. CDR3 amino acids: CASSHPAKNTEAFF. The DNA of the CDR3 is TGTGCCAGCAGTCATCCCGCGAAGAACACTGAAGCTTTCTTT.

CDR3: CASKRGPGTGELFF. The CDR3 DNA reads as TGTGCCAGCAAGAGGGGGCCGGGGACCGGGGAGCTGTTTTTT. The V and J genes are TRBV27 and TRBJ2-2, with 7 bases fitting TRBD1. The CDR3 runs to 14 residues. J was trimmed by 5 bases and V by 7 bases; bases with no gene match: 7. Per germline, CDR1 MNHEY and CDR2 SMNVEV (reference sequence).

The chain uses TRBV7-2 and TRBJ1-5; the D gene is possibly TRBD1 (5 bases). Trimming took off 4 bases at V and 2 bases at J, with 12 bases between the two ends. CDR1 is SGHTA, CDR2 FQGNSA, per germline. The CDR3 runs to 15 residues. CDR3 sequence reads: CASSSEGWGNQPQHF. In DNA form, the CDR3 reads TGTGCCAGCAGCTCGGAGGGGTGGGGCAATCAGCCCCAGCATTTT.

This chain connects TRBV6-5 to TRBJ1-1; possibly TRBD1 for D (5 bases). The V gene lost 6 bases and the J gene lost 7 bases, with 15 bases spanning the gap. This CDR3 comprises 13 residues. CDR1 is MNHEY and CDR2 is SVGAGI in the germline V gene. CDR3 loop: CASRAPTVLEAFF. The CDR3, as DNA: TGTGCCAGCAGAGCCCCGACAGTACTTGAAGCTTTCTTT.

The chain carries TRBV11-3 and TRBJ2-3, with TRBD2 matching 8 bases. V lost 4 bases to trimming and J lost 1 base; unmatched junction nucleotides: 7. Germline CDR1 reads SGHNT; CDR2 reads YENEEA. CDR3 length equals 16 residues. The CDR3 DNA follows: TGTGCCAGCAGCTGGAGGGCAGCGGGGGGCACAGATACGCAGTATTTT. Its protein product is CASSWRAAGGTDTQYF. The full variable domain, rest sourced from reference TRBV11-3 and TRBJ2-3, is EAGVVQSPRYKIIEKKQPVAFWCNPISGHNTLYWYLQNLGQGPELLIRYENEEAVDDSQLPKDRFSAERLKGVDSTLKIQPAELGDSAVYLCASSWRAAGGTDTQYFGPGTRLTVL.

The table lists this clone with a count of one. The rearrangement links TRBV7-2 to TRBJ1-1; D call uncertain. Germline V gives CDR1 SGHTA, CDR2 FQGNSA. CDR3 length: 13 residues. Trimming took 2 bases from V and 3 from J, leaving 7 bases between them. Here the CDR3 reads CASSLTTYTEAFF. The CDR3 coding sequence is TGTGCCAGCAGCTTAACCACATACACTGAAGCTTTCTTT. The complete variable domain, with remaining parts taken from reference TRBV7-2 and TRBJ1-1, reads GAGVSQSPSNKVTEKGKDVELRCDPISGHTALYWYRQSLGQGLEFLIYFQGNSAPDKSGLPSDRFSAERTGGSVSTLTIQRTQQEDSAVYLCASSLTTYTEAFFGQGTRLTVV.

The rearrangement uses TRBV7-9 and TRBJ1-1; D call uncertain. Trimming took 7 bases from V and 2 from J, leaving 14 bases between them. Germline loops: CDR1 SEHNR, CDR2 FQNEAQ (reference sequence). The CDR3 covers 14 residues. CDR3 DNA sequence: TGTGCCAGCAACTCCGGGTCACCTAACACTGAAGCTTTCTTT. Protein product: CASNSGSPNTEAFF.

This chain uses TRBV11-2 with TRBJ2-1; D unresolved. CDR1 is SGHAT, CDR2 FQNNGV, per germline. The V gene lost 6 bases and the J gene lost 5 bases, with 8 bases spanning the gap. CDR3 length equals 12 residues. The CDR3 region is CASSGPDNEQFF. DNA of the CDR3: TGTGCCAGCAGTGGACCAGACAATGAGCAGTTCTTC.